Below are 18 T cell receptor beta chains sequenced from a single sample in a study of blood T cells in healthy people across ages (dated by TCRdb to 2014 to 2015). Libraries were constructed by 5' RACE. The run used an Illumina HiSeq 2500. The second PCR ran for roughly 7 to 11 cycles and used a J-beta primer mix along with a sample-barcoded 5' primer. The public reads were run again by TCRdb, first through fastp at Q25 and then through MiXCR, and only productive beta chains were kept. Each record represents a unique CDR3 protein, reported with the most common genes and DNA among its rows. Within this sample are about 680,000 distinct CDR3 sequences, with approximately 49% of them counted one time only. The top ten constitute 30% to 35% of the sample. Sequenced material: blood. Every receptor here comes from a woman aged 55-70 years in good health.

This chain joins TRBV11-2 and TRBJ2-7; 15 positions agree with TRBD2. J gave up 2 bases and V 5 bases, and 19 bases lay outside the gene matches. The germline V gene has CDR1 SGHAT and CDR2 FQNNGV. This CDR3 is 21 amino acids long. The CDR3 DNA is TGTGCCAGCAGCCATGGACGAGGACTAGCGGGAGGGCAAATTGTTCCCTACGAGCAGTACTTC. Its protein is CASSHGRGLAGGQIVPYEQYF.

The chain recombines TRBV20-1 with TRBJ2-1; TRBD2 aligns across 8 bases. The CDR3 loop spans 14 amino acids. The germline gives CDR1 DFQATT, CDR2 SNEGSKA (reference sequence). J lost 8 bases, V lost 6 bases, and 12 bases had no gene match. This chain's CDR3 is CSARTGTRLHEQFF. CDR3 DNA sequence: TGCAGTGCCAGAACCGGGACTAGACTTCATGAGCAGTTCTTC.

This clonotype was counted only a few times. J is TRBJ1-3 and V is TRBV5-8, with D hard to call. Germline V CDR1 and CDR2: SGHTS, YDEGEE. This CDR3 is built from 15 residues. V dropped 4 bases and J dropped 0 bases, with 11 bases sitting between them. CDR3 DNA: TGTGCCAGCAGCCAAGACATCGGCTCTGGAAACACCATATATTTT. Translating gives CASSQDIGSGNTIYF. Variable domain in full (rest from reference TRBV5-8 and TRBJ1-3): EAGVTQSPTHLIKTRGQQATLRCSPISGHTSVYWYQQALGLGLQFLLWYDEGEERNRGNFPPRFSGRQFPNYSSELNVNALELEDSALYLCASSQDIGSGNTIYFGEGSWLTVV.

V is TRBV5-1 and J is TRBJ1-3, with no clear D. The CDR3 sequence is 15 residues long. Germline V CDR1 and CDR2: SGHRS, YFSETQ. Trimming removed 4 bases from V and 1 base from J, with 12 bases in between. The CDR3 nucleotides read TGCGCCAGCAGCCAGGATCTCCATTCTGGAAACACCATATATTTT. Its protein is CASSQDLHSGNTIYF.

J is TRBJ2-5 and V is TRBV6-1, with TRBD1 matching over 10 bases. Trimming cost V 4 bases and J 6 bases; bases outside gene matches: 8. The germline gives CDR1 MNHNS, CDR2 SASEGT. This CDR3 comprises 15 residues. This CDR3 reads CASSGTRTGGQTQYF. DNA of the CDR3: TGTGCCAGCAGTGGGACAAGGACAGGGGGACAGACCCAGTACTTC.

This clonotype was recorded a few times. The gene calls are TRBV20-1 and TRBJ2-2; D is possibly TRBD2 (7 bases). Germline assignment: CDR1 DFQATT and CDR2 SNEGSKA (reference sequence). The CDR3 is 15 residues long. The V end was cut by 5 bases, the J end by 1 base, with 14 bases between. CDR3 loop: CSAGGLAENTGELFF. The CDR3 bases are TGCAGTGCTGGGGGCCTAGCGGAGAACACCGGGGAGCTGTTTTTT.

This clonotype occurred once. The chain employs TRBV11-2 and TRBJ2-1; D unresolved. The CDR3 contains 16 residues. Trimming removed 6 bases at V and 4 bases at J, with 19 bases between. Looked up from germline, CDR1 is SGHAT and CDR2 is FQNNGV. The CDR3 DNA follows: TGTGCCAGCAGGGCGAGCAGTGGTGAAACGTACAATGAGCAGTTCTTC. It encodes CASRASSGETYNEQFF. Looking up the rest from reference TRBV11-2 and TRBJ2-1 gives the full variable domain: EAGVAQSPRYKIIEKRQSVAFWCNPISGHATLYWYQQILGQGPKLLIQFQNNGVVDDSQLPKDRFSAERLKGVDSTLKIQPAKLEDSAVYLCASRASSGETYNEQFFGPGTRLTVL.

The chain recombines TRBV5-5 with TRBJ2-5; D not resolved. Germline values: CDR1 SGHKS, CDR2 YYEKEE (reference sequence). The CDR3 is 13 residues long. The germline V and J ends were trimmed by 0 bases and 11 bases, with 14 bases remaining between them. CDR3 nucleotide sequence: TGTGCCAGCAGCTTGGAAATCTGGGATGAGCAGTACTTC. This sequence encodes CASSLEIWDEQYF.

This clonotype turned up a few times. The V and J genes are TRBV28 and TRBJ2-7, with TRBD2 matching 9 bases. Germline V gene lookup returns CDR1 MDHEN and CDR2 SYDVKM. V was clipped by 3 bases and J by 1 base; unmatched bases: 4. The CDR3 contains 15 residues. This CDR3 reads CASSFASGISYEQYF. In nucleotides, the CDR3 is TGTGCCAGCAGTTTCGCTAGCGGGATATCCTACGAGCAGTACTTC.

This clonotype has just a few counts. The CDR3 reads CASDLWTSGSYEQYF. The DNA of the CDR3 is TGTGCCAGCGATTTATGGACTAGCGGGAGTTACGAGCAGTACTTC. The chain is built from TRBV28 and TRBJ2-7, with TRBD2 matching 13 bases. Germline V lookup: CDR1 MDHEN, CDR2 SYDVKM. This CDR3 region has 15 residues. V was pared by 8 bases and J by 4 bases, with 8 bases of the junction left unmatched.

The chain links TRBV9 to TRBJ2-1; TRBD2 aligns across 9 bases. The V gene's germline CDR1 is SGDLS and CDR2 YYNGEE. The ends lost 4 bases at V and 7 bases at J; junction bases unmatched: 9. The CDR3 has 15 residues. This chain's CDR3 is CASSRYAGGLNEQFF. The CDR3 coding sequence is TGTGCCAGCAGCCGGTACGCGGGGGGGCTAAATGAGCAGTTCTTC.

Details on this clonotype: Sequence at one end of the junction differs from germline and may be a read error. The V gene is TRBV10-3, the J gene TRBJ2-5, with D possibly being TRBD1 or TRBD2 (5 bases each). The V gene's germline CDR1 is ENHRY and CDR2 SYGVKD. This CDR3 spans 14 amino acids. This chain's CDR3 is CAIGDREGQETQYF. DNA of the CDR3: TGTGCCATCGGTGACAGAGAGGGCCAAGAGACCCAGTACTTC.

This clonotype has just a few counts. The chain recombines TRBV20-1 with TRBJ2-5, with D unresolved. This CDR3 spans 13 amino acids. Trimming removed 5 bases at V and 5 bases at J, with 15 bases between. Germline lookup yields CDR1 DFQATT and CDR2 SNEGSKA (reference sequence). The CDR3 spells CSAWVSGLETQYF. CDR3 sequence (DNA): TGCAGTGCTTGGGTCTCGGGTCTGGAGACCCAGTACTTC.

V gene TRBV6-5 combines with J gene TRBJ2-1; 13 bases map to TRBD2. The DNA matches TRBJ2-7 better at its end, which makes the J call doubtful. Germline CDR1 MNHEY, CDR2 SVGAGI. The CDR3 loop spans 17 amino acids. The DNA for the CDR3 is TGTGCCAGCAGTTACACCGCGACTAGCGGGAGGCACAATGAGCAGTACTTC. As protein: CASSYTATSGRHNEQYF.

This clonotype was seen a single time. The J gene is TRBJ2-7, the V gene TRBV7-2; D unresolved. The germline CDR1 and CDR2 sequences are SGHTA and FQGNSA. V was pared by 4 bases and J by 7 bases, with 14 bases between. The CDR3 covers 13 residues. CDR3 region: CASSSPYRGEQYF. DNA for the CDR3: TGTGCCAGCAGCTCCCCTTATAGAGGTGAGCAGTACTTC.

The chain combines TRBV2 with TRBJ2-1, with 9 bases matching TRBD2. Trimming took 8 bases from V and 8 from J; bases not matched to a gene: 7. The CDR3 covers 13 residues. The germline V gene encodes CDR1 SNHLY and CDR2 FYNNEI. The CDR3 protein is CASRGRAPHEQFF. The CDR3 DNA reads TGTGCCAGCCGCGGGAGGGCCCCCCATGAGCAGTTCTTC. The full variable domain, with the rest looked up from reference TRBV2 and TRBJ2-1, is EPEVTQTPSHQVTQMGQEVILRCVPISNHLYFYWYRQILGQKVEFLVSFYNNEISEKSEIFDDQFSVERPDGSNFTLKIRSTKLEDSAMYFCASRGRAPHEQFFGPGTRLTVL.

V gene TRBV15 combines with J gene TRBJ2-4, with D maybe TRBD1 (5 bases). The germline gives CDR1 LNHNV, CDR2 YYDKDF (reference sequence). This CDR3 is 17 amino acids long. V shed 0 bases and J shed 0 bases, with 12 bases lying between them. The CDR3 nucleotides are TGTGCCACCAGCAGAGATGGGGTGGGGCTAGCCAAAAACATTCAGTACTTC. It yields the protein CATSRDGVGLAKNIQYF.

This chain uses TRBV19 with TRBJ2-3; D may be TRBD1 (6 bases). The V end lost 4 bases, the J end lost 2 bases, and 13 bases lay between the germline ends. The CDR3 runs 15 residues. Germline V gene data show CDR1 as LNHDA and CDR2 as SQIVND (reference sequence). CDR3 region: CASSNTGSATDTQYF. CDR3 nucleotides: TGTGCCAGTAGTAATACAGGGTCCGCCACAGATACGCAGTATTTT. Full variable domain (rest looked up from reference TRBV19 and TRBJ2-3): DGGITQSPKYLFRKEGQNVTLSCEQNLNHDAMYWYRQDPGQGLRLIYYSQIVNDFQKGDIAEGYSVSREKKESFPLTVTSAQKNPTAFYLCASSNTGSATDTQYFGPGTRLTVL.